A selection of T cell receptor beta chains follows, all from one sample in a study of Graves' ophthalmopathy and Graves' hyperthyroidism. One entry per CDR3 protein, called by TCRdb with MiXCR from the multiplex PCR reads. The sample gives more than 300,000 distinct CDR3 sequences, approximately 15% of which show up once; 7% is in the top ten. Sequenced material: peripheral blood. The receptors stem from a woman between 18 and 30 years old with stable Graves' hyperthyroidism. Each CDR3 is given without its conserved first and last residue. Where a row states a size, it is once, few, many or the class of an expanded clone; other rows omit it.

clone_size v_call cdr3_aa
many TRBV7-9 ASSSLAGAAGELF
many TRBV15 ATNSPGTEAF
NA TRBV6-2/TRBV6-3 ASSMDVMGDWAFTEAF
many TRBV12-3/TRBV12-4 ASSFASNQPQH
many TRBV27 ASSFPSTRSQFEQY
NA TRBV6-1 ASSDRSYGYT
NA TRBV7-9 ASSYDRLRNTEAF
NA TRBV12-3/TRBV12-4 ASKIGQSYEQY
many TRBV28 ASSLERGAHQTQY
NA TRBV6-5 ASSYSLVPNTGELF
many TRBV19 ASSISHGTVVGYT
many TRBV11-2 ASSPPGQGWGYGYT
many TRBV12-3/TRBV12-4 ASTLLWTSEQY
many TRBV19 ASTASPRMNTEAF
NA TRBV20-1 SARDTSSGNTDTQY
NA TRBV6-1 ASGARGTDTQY
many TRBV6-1 ASSEAQGVPNTGELF
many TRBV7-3 ASSFQAGGPGELF
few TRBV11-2 ASSLDLYRALNTEAF
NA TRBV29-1 SPPEARTGTRSGANVLT
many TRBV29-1 SARPRVQETQY
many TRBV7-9 ASSLEAGSSYEQY
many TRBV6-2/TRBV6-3 ASRRTGGYEQY
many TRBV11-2 ASSFTGGQETQY
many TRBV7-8 ASNRDRRQETQY
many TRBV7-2 ASSVVTTTGNTIY
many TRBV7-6 ASSQGQGGPETQY
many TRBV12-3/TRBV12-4 ASSPEPASGNTIY
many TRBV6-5 ASSWLPTGAMGEQY
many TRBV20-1 SARVGSSNQPQH
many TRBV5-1 ASSLGSGTVLAETQY
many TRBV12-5 ASANQGASYEQY
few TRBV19 ASSLDTCEQY
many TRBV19 ASTKSGRGEGYT
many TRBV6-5 ASSYYHREAGELF
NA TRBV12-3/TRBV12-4 ASRAIWTGTGTEAF
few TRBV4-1 ASSHPTGQREQF
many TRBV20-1 SARDRDRENHANTGELF
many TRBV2 ASSVSGGELF
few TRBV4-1 ASSPPGATYEQY
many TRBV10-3 AISEGQLMNTEAF
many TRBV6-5 ASSFSTGTRDTGELF
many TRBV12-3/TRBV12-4 ASSPQGAYQETQY
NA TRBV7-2 ASSLPGMTEAF
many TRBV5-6 ASSLDSSYGYT
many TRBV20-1 SARIAGGQETQY
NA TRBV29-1 SVARSLRYEQY
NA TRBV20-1 SARGEGTEAF
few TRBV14 ASSQVFTGGIYGYT
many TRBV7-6 ASSSFKGGEAF
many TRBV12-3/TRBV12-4 ASSLDPGRSGNTIY
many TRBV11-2 ASSLAGNRYEQY
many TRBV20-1 SARVGIWDAEAFEAF
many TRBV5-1 ARETDREGTEAF